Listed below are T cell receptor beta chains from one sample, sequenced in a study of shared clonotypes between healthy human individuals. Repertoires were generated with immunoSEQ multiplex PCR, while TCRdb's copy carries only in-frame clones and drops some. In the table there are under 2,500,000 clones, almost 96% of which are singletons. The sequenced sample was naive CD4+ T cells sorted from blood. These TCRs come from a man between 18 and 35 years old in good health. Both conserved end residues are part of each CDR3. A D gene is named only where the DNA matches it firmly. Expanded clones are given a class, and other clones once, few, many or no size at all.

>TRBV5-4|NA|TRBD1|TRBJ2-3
CASSANRGSDTQYF
TGTGCCAGCAGCGCGAACAGGGGATCGGATACGCAGTATTTT
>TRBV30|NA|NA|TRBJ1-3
CAWSVRVGPGNTIYF
TGTGCCTGGAGTGTACGGGTGGGGCCTGGAAACACCATATATTTT
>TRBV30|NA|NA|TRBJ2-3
CAWRDKTSTDTQYF
TGTGCCTGGAGGGACAAAACTAGCACAGATACGCAGTATTTT
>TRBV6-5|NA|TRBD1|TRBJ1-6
CASSGQEVPSPLHF
TGTGCCAGCAGCGGACAGGAGGTGCCATCACCCCTCCACTTT
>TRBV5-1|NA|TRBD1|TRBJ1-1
CASSLIHGTGGVNTEAFF
TGCGCCAGCAGCTTGATCCATGGGACAGGGGGAGTGAACACTGAAGCTTTCTTT
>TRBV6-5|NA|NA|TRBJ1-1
CASSYSGADTEAFF
TGTGCCAGCAGTTACTCTGGGGCGGACACTGAAGCTTTCTTT
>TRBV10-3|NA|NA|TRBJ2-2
CAISESGGANTGELFF
TGTGCCATCAGTGAGTCGGGCGGCGCGAACACCGGGGAGCTGTTTTTT
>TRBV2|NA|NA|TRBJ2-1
CASSEGGTSSYNEQFF
TGTGCCAGCAGTGAAGGGGGGACGAGCTCCTACAATGAGCAGTTCTTC
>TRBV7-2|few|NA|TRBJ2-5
CASSSPGQRETQYF
TGTGCCAGCAGCTCCCCAGGGCAGAGAGAGACCCAGTACTTC
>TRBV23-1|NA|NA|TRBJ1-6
CASSQSRRTYNSPLHF
TGCGCCAGCAGTCAATCGAGGCGAACCTATAATTCACCCCTCCACTTT
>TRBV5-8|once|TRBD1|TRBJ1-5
CASSSQELGQRVQPQHF
TGTGCCAGCAGCTCTCAAGAGTTGGGACAGCGAGTTCAGCCCCAGCATTTT
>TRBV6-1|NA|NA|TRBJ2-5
CASSRYFQETQYF
TGTGCCAGCAGCCGGTATTTCCAAGAGACCCAGTACTTC
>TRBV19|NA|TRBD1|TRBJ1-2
CASRDRNRLGYTF
TGTGCCAGCCGGGACAGGAATCGTCTGGGCTACACCTTC
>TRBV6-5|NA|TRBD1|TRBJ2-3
CASSYRQGLADTQYF
TGTGCCAGCAGTTACCGACAGGGGTTGGCAGATACGCAGTATTTT
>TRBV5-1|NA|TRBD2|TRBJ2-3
CASSLTSGSSDTQYF
TGCGCCAGCAGCCTGACTAGCGGGAGTTCAGATACGCAGTATTTT
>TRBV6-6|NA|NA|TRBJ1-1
CASSGNTEAFF
TGTGCCAGCAGTGGAAACACTGAAGCTTTCTTT
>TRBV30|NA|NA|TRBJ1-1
CAWSVSPLNAEAFF
TGTGCCTGGAGTGTCAGTCCACTGAACGCTGAAGCTTTCTTT
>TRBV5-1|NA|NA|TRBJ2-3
CASSLGKTADRTDTQYF
TGCGCCAGCAGCTTAGGAAAAACGGCAGACCGCACAGATACGCAGTATTTT
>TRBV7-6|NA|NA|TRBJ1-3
CASSLGDSGNTIYF
TGTGCCAGCAGCTTAGGTGACTCTGGAAACACCATATATTTT
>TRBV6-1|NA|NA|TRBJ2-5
CASSGRGSGGETQYF
TGTGCCAGCAGTGGCCGGGGGTCCGGCGGAGAGACCCAGTACTTC
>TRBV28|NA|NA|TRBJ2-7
CASSSHGGGLIEQYF
TGTGCCAGCAGTTCCCATGGGGGGGGGCTAATCGAGCAGTACTTC
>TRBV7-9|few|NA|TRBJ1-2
CASSPIRGQTLWGYTF
TGTGCCAGCAGCCCCATTCGGGGACAAACCCTATGGGGCTACACCTTC
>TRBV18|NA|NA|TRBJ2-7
CASSPVGPSVTYEQYF
TGTGCCAGCTCACCGGTGGGACCTTCGGTTACCTACGAGCAGTACTTC
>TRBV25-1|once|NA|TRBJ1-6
CASSEPNNSPLHF
TGTGCCAGCAGTGAACCTAATAATTCACCCCTCCACTTT
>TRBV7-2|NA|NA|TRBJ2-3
CASSWDPLGDTQYF
TGTGCCAGCAGCTGGGACCCTCTCGGCGATACGCAGTATTTT
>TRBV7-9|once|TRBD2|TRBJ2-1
CASSLGLAGLNEQFF
TGTGCCAGCAGCTTAGGCCTAGCGGGCCTTAATGAGCAGTTCTTC
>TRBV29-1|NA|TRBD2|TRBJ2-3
CSVSRTSGGSTDTQYF
TGCAGCGTTTCCCGGACTAGCGGGGGGAGCACAGATACGCAGTATTTT
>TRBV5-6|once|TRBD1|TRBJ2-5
CASSPTGGLQETQYF
TGTGCCAGCAGCCCGACAGGGGGCCTTCAAGAGACCCAGTACTTC
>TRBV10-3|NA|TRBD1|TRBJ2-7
CAISESGQGRIGEQYF
TGTGCCATCAGTGAGTCGGGACAGGGGAGGATAGGGGAGCAGTACTTC
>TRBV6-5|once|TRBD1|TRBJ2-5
CASSYGQGFHETQYF
TGTGCCAGCAGTTACGGACAGGGATTTCACGAGACCCAGTACTTC
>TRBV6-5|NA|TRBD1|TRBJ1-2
CASRYRGQPYYGYTF
TGTGCCAGCAGATACAGGGGTCAGCCCTACTATGGCTACACCTTC
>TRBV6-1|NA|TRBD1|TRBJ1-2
CASSRGQGADYGYTF
TGTGCCAGCAGTCGAGGACAGGGGGCAGACTATGGCTACACCTTC
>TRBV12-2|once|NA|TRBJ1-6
CASRLARDRRSSYNSPLHF
TGTGCAAGTCGCTTAGCGAGGGACAGGAGAAGCTCCTATAATTCACCCCTCCACTTT
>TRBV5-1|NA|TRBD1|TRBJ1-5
CASSLRTGDSPQHF
TGCGCCAGCAGCTTGCGGACAGGGGATTCGCCCCAGCATTTT
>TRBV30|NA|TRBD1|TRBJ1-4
CAWSENSGGLGKLFF
TGTGCCTGGAGTGAGAATTCAGGGGGTTTAGGGAAACTGTTTTTT
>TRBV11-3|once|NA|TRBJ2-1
CASSLGYNEQFF
TGTGCCAGCAGCTTAGGCTACAATGAGCAGTTCTTC
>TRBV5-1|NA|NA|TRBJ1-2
CASSALTGPDYGYTF
TGCGCCAGCAGCGCTTTGACAGGACCTGACTATGGCTACACCTTC
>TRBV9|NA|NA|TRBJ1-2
CASSSRDHNYGYTF
TGTGCCAGCAGCTCCCGGGACCACAACTATGGCTACACCTTC
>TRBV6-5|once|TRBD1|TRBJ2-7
CASSYSGQAPHEQYF
TGTGCCAGCAGTTACTCGGGACAGGCTCCCCACGAGCAGTACTTC
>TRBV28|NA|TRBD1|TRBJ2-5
CASSYYPTGDGKTQYF
TGTGCCAGCAGTTACTACCCCACAGGGGACGGGAAGACCCAGTACTTC
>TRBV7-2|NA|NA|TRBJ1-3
CASSLDIIPGNTIYF
TGTGCCAGCAGCTTGGACATAATCCCTGGAAACACCATATATTTT
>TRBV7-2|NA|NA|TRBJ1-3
CASSLGTGRNTIYF
TGTGCCAGCAGCTTAGGGACGGGCAGAAACACCATATATTTT
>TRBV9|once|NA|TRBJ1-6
CASSVAPNSPLHF
TGTGCCAGCAGCGTAGCTCCCAATTCACCCCTCCACTTT
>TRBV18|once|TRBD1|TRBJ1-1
CASSPGDRTNTEAFF
TGTGCCAGCTCACCAGGGGACAGGACGAACACTGAAGCTTTCTTT
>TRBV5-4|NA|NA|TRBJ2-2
CASSLAEKGYTGELFF
TGTGCCAGCAGCTTGGCCGAAAAGGGGTACACCGGGGAGCTGTTTTTT
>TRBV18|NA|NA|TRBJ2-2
CASSPGLKNTGELFF
TGTGCCAGCTCGCCGGGACTGAAGAACACCGGGGAGCTGTTTTTT
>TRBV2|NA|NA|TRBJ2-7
CASSVGSVSYEQYF
TGTGCCAGCAGCGTAGGGTCGGTCTCCTACGAGCAGTACTTC
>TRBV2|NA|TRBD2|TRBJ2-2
CASSEEGLLTGELFF
TGTGCCAGCAGTGAAGAGGGACTACTAACCGGGGAGCTGTTTTTT
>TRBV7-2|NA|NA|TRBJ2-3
CASSPEGRGPGQYF
TGTGCCAGCAGCCCCGAGGGCAGGGGTCCAGGGCAGTATTTT
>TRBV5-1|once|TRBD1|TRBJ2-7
CASSVGQGQGQYF
TGCGCCAGCAGCGTGGGACAGGGCCAAGGGCAGTACTTC
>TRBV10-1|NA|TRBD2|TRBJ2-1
CASSDGGSRDEQFF
TGCGCCAGCAGCGACGGGGGGAGTCGTGATGAGCAGTTCTTC
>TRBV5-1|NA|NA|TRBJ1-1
CASSRARDINTEAFF
TGCGCCAGCAGCCGGGCCAGGGACATAAACACTGAAGCTTTCTTT
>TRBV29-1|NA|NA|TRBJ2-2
CSGTILMSLGELFF
TGCAGCGGCACCATATTAATGAGTTTAGGGGAGCTGTTTTTT
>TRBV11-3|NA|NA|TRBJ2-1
CASSSTLGRSSYNEQFF
TGTGCCAGCAGCTCTACCCTCGGGAGATCGTCCTACAATGAGCAGTTCTTC
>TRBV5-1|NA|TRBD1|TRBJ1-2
CASSLEGTGGDYGYTF
TGCGCCAGCAGCTTGGAAGGGACAGGAGGTGACTATGGCTACACCTTC
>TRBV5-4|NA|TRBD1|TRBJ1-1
CASSLDRGHTEAFF
TGTGCCAGCAGCTTGGACAGGGGGCACACTGAAGCTTTCTTT
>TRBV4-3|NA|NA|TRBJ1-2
CASSQDGGEVGLYGYTF
TGCGCCAGCAGCCAAGACGGTGGGGAGGTTGGCCTCTATGGCTACACCTTC
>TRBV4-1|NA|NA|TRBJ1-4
CASSQDPVRGEKLFF
TGCGCCAGCAGCCAAGATCCCGTCCGGGGTGAAAAACTGTTTTTT
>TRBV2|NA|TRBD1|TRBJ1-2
CASSEVGTGNYGYTF
TGTGCCAGCAGTGAAGTCGGGACAGGGAACTATGGCTACACCTTC
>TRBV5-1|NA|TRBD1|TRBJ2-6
CASSSLPGQGFRSGANVLTF
TGCGCCAGCAGCTCCCTACCGGGACAGGGGTTTCGCTCTGGGGCCAACGTCCTGACTTTC